The clone carrying this T cell receptor beta chain is classed as large. The sample comes from a study of patients and donors after allogeneic stem cell transplantation. TCRdb reprocessed the RT-PCR reads via MiXCR and lists one record per CDR3 protein. Altogether about 1,800 distinct CDR3 sequences are present, approximately 14% being singletons, with the ten largest covering roughly 12%. This TCR came from a human donor who was either an allogeneic HSCT recipient or a stem cell or donor lymphocyte infusion donor (not recorded which). It is not recorded whose cells these are; they may come from a transplant donor. Sequenced input: blood, either unsorted or a sorted T cell fraction (not recorded which).

In DNA, the CDR3 is TGCAGTGCCCGCCGGGGAGGACTTTCTGGGGCCAACGTCCTGACTTTC. This encodes CSARRGGLSGANVLTF. This chain uses TRBV20-1 with TRBJ2-6; possibly TRBD2 for D (6 bases). Between the trimmed V and J ends, which lost 6 bases and 1 base, there was a span of 16 bases. Per germline, CDR1 DFQATT and CDR2 SNEGSKA (reference sequence). The CDR3 covers 16 residues.